This T cell receptor (beta chain) is drawn from a study of beta chain features in type 1 diabetes (dated 2018 in TCRdb). Background for the entire study: No differences in mean age, gender distribution, total cell number or subset yield were found between patients and healthy donors. Whereas all 28 donors provided naive and central memory subsets, regulatory and stem cell-like memory subsets were isolated from just 8 patients and roughly 8 healthy donors. The study compared TCRB repertoires of sorted circulating CD4+ T cell subsets between recently diagnosed type 1 diabetes patients and matched healthy donors. A total of some 100,000,000 sorted cells were examined across all samples, and the number of cells per subset was strongly correlated with RNA yield.

Each donor gave one peripheral blood draw, averaging approximately 120 mL, which was collected into heparinised tubes. Naive, central memory, regulatory and stem cell-like memory CD4+ T cells were sorted on a BD FACSAria II using a panel including CD45RO, CCR7, CD25, CD127, CD95 and CD27. Every sorted population had a purity above 95%. PBMCs were isolated right away by Lymphoprep density gradient centrifugation and were stained directly, without culture. So that batch effects would be minimized, each experiment stained and sorted samples in pairs, pairing one healthy donor with one patient. The study at large found these results: A moderate but significant shortening of TCRB CDR3 length was observed in type 1 diabetes patients in all four CD4+ subsets. Shorter templates might have been favored by PCR, but patient and control samples were amplified and corrected together, so both groups would have been affected equally by any skew. The naive, central memory and regulatory TCRB repertoires appeared to resemble one another more closely among patients than among healthy donors. Only small numbers of individuals were included in the HLA sub-analyses, which left unresolved whether HLA type had any influence on TCRB rearrangement. At VDJ recombination sites, patients with type 1 diabetes made fewer insertions and deleted more nucleotides, a pattern implying thymic rearrangement abnormalities. Because cDNA was sequenced instead of genomic DNA, highly expressing activated cells could be over-represented, though the groups showed no difference in activation or CD3 levels.

All of the isolated RNA was reverse transcribed with the High Capacity cDNA Reverse Transcription Kit, so expressed TCRB transcripts were sequenced. Deep immunoSEQ sequencing was performed on naive, central memory and regulatory T cell samples, with an average of roughly 3.6 million total reads per sample. Sorted cells were lysed in RLT buffer, and RNA was extracted using DNase-treated RNeasy Micro or Mini kits according to cell number. Each cell subset was processed on its own to prevent cross-contamination, while patient and healthy donor samples were processed together. Using the immunoSEQ multiplex PCR, TCRB sequences were amplified from cDNA into 87-bp fragments spanning the CDR3 region. Sequencing of the amplicons was done on the Illumina HiSeq platform. The authors' pipeline ran thus. Synthetic template baselines were used to correct PCR bias computationally, reads within Hamming distance 2 were collapsed together, and singletons that could not be merged were discarded. Reads were aligned to IMGT to assign V, D and J genes, CDR3 length, and insertions or deletions at six rearrangement sites. Clonotype counts were normalized to sorted cell number within each subset before computing true diversity and Gini coefficients with the tcR R package. The overlap coefficient, calculated on TCRB nucleotide sequences, was used to quantify repertoire sharing. As a proxy for the pre-selection repertoire, out-of-frame TCRB sequences from naive cells were analyzed. TCRdb limited this immuneACCESS table to in-frame rearrangements with V and J called. A share of clones is missing; checked studies link under half to unresolved V genes, and the rest is unexplained. The V and J calls and clone size were taken over from that table, and D and trimming were inferred from the DNA. The sample records about 700,000 clones, about an eighth of which are singletons. Approximately 0.02% of the sample goes to the ten largest clones.

Concerning this clone: This receptor's antigen is unknown. One base away there is no much larger clone; base qualities are not given.

Sequenced input: naive CD4+ T cells from blood. The sample's cell subset or site label, in plain terms: true naive CD4+ T cells. This receptor was obtained from a man aged 18 to 29 with type 1 diabetes.

The CDR3 here reads CASSFEPPSYEQYF. The DNA reads TGCGCCAGCAGCTTCGAACCGCCTTCCTACGAGCAGTACTTC. The sequence links TRBV5-1 to TRBJ2-7; the D gene remains uncertain. Inclusive of the bounding cysteine and phenylalanine, the CDR3 is 14 residues long. Only the CDR3 DNA stays, 42 bases, in frame from base 1. Relative to germline, V is 2 bases shorter and J is 1 base shorter, with 10 bases between their ends. CDR1 and CDR2 (SGHRS, YFSETQ) derive from the germline V gene.